This section outlines one T cell receptor (beta chain) sequence together with its context. Reprocessing the 5' RACE reads, TCRdb reports a single entry for every CDR3 protein and omits DNA. There are thousands of distinct CDR3 sequences in the sample, with 50% to 75% held by the top ten. The sample originates from a study of T cells expressing NK-cell markers. Study context: One of eight sequenced donors was HCMV-seronegative; the other seven were seropositive.

This CDR3 region has 13 residues. Per the germline V gene, CDR1 is DFQATT and CDR2 is SNEGSKA (reference sequence). Sequencing used blood T cells: a sorted CD56 or NKG2C T cell subset, CD4+ or CD8+ T cells, or bulk PBMC T cells (not recorded which). The clonotype originates from a man between 18 and 29 years old in good health. V gene TRBV20-1 combines with J gene TRBJ2-7; TCRdb gives TRBD2 as the D gene, but with no DNA this cannot be confirmed. This CDR3 reads CSAPRGGHYEQYF.